This passage covers 21 T cell receptor beta chains from one sample sequenced in a study of T cell repertoires in cytomegalovirus infection. Their antigens are not known. TCRdb recomputed calls from the reads with MiXCR, one row per CDR3 protein. This sample carries nearly 70,000 distinct CDR3 sequences, under 25% of them seen once, and the ten largest clones take roughly 79%. The material sequenced was PBMCs, sequenced either directly or after in vitro stimulation (not recorded which). All receptors derive from a human donor in good health (CMV status not recorded). Some clones in this sample may be carry-over from other donors' samples.

This clonotype was detected many times. The gene calls are TRBV7-2 and TRBJ2-3; 12 bases align to TRBD2. The CDR3 is made up of 17 amino acids. The trim removed 5 bases at V and 6 bases at J, leaving 12 bases unmatched. Germline CDR1 is SGHTA and CDR2 is FQGNSA. As DNA, the CDR3 is TGTGCCAGCAGCCTCCTCCTCCTAGCGGGAGGGACCGATACGCAGTATTTT. Encoded protein: CASSLLLLAGGTDTQYF.

This clonotype was seen a handful of times. The chain has TRBV19 and TRBJ2-5, with 8 nucleotides matching TRBD2. CDR1 is LNHDA, CDR2 SQIVND, per germline (reference sequence). The CDR3 runs 15 residues. The V segment lost 5 bases and the J segment 3 bases; nucleotides outside the gene matches: 8. CDR3 residues: CASSRELAAEETQYF. CDR3 nucleotide sequence: TGTGCCAGTAGTCGAGAACTAGCGGCTGAAGAGACCCAGTACTTC.

A few counts support this clonotype. The rearrangement uses TRBV19 and TRBJ2-5; 8 bases map to TRBD1. The germline V gene encodes CDR1 LNHDA and CDR2 SQIVND (reference sequence). J lost 4 bases, V lost 3 bases, and 10 bases had no gene match. This CDR3 has 16 residues. CDR3 loop: CASSISGRGRLETQYF. The CDR3 DNA reads as TGTGCCAGTAGTATCTCTGGCAGGGGGCGTCTAGAGACCCAGTACTTC.

This clonotype has only a few counts. The chain has TRBV29-1 and TRBJ1-1, with D unclear. Germline V gives CDR1 SQVTM, CDR2 ANQGSEA. This CDR3 has 13 residues. Trimming shortened V by 2 bases and J by 2 bases, and 9 bases separated the two germline ends. The CDR3: CSVERVENTEAFF. DNA of the CDR3: TGCAGCGTTGAACGGGTGGAAAACACTGAAGCTTTCTTT.

In this sample, this clonotype turned up once. J is TRBJ2-5 and V is TRBV28; possibly TRBD2 for D (6 bases). Trimming took 3 bases from V and 2 from J, leaving 13 bases between them. This CDR3 is 15 amino acids long. CDR1 and CDR2 (germline): MDHEN, SYDVKM. DNA of the CDR3: TGTGCCAGCAGTTTCAGCAGCGGGCGTCAAGAGACCCAGTACTTC. Translation: CASSFSSGRQETQYF.

The chain has TRBV2 and TRBJ2-1; 9 positions match TRBD2. The germline CDR1 and CDR2 sequences are SNHLY and FYNNEI. The CDR3 covers 18 residues. Germline trimming cut 10 bases from V and 5 bases from J; bases unmatched to any gene: 21. The CDR3 DNA is TGTGCCACCCCCCGGGGGACTCGTAGGCGGGAGGGTAACAATGAGCAGTTCTTC. This gives the protein CATPRGTRRREGNNEQFF.

This rearrangement joins TRBV27 to TRBJ2-1, with 10 bases fitting TRBD1. J gave up 6 bases and V 6 bases, and 11 bases lay outside the gene matches. CDR1 and CDR2 (germline): MNHEY, SMNVEV (reference sequence). This CDR3 is 16 amino acids long. For the CDR3, the DNA is TGTGCCAGCAGACACGCGACAGGGGGCCCGATCAATGAGCAGTTCTTC. Translation: CASRHATGGPINEQFF.

This clonotype was counted between two and nine times. The chain combines TRBV12-3 or TRBV12-4 with TRBJ2-7; a possible D gene is TRBD2 (7 bases). Trimming left V 8 bases short and J 4 bases short, with 21 bases between. This CDR3 contains 15 residues. CDR3 sequence: CASGVGRGPRYEQYF. The CDR3 nucleotides read TGTGCCAGCGGCGTAGGGCGGGGGCCGCGGTACGAGCAGTACTTC.

The chain links TRBV28 to TRBJ2-7, with D perhaps TRBD2 (7 bases). This CDR3 spans 16 amino acids. V was pared by 2 bases and J by 3 bases, with 17 bases between. Germline-derived CDR1 and CDR2 are MDHEN and SYDVKM. This chain's CDR3 is CASSLIGGGGGYEQYF. For the CDR3, the DNA is TGTGCCAGCAGTTTAATTGGCGGCGGGGGCGGCTACGAGCAGTACTTC.

In this sample, this clonotype turned up many times. J is TRBJ1-1 and V is TRBV7-2, with D tentatively TRBD1 (6 bases). The CDR3 totals 14 residues. Looked up from germline, CDR1 is SGHTA and CDR2 is FQGNSA. Trimming removed 1 base at V and 1 base at J, with 7 bases between. The CDR3 is CASSLGGANTEAFF. CDR3 in DNA: TGTGCCAGCAGCTTAGGGGGGGCGAACACTGAAGCTTTCTTT. Looking up the rest from reference TRBV7-2 and TRBJ1-1 gives the full variable domain: GAGVSQSPSNKVTEKGKDVELRCDPISGHTALYWYRQSLGQGLEFLIYFQGNSAPDKSGLPSDRFSAERTGGSVSTLTIQRTQQEDSAVYLCASSLGGANTEAFFGQGTRLTVV.

This clonotype was observed at least ten times. This chain connects TRBV14 to TRBJ2-7; possibly TRBD2 for D (5 bases). V was clipped by 2 bases and J by 3 bases, with 8 bases between them. The germline V gene has CDR1 SGHDN and CDR2 FVKESK. The CDR3 totals 13 residues. CDR3 loop: CASSQTRDYEQYF. Here the CDR3 DNA reads TGTGCCAGCAGCCAAACCCGGGACTACGAGCAGTACTTC.

There are a few counts of this clonotype. The chain uses TRBV11-3 and TRBJ1-1; D not certain. Deletions cut 1 base from V and 4 bases from J, with 7 bases between. Germline-derived CDR1 and CDR2 are SGHNT and YENEEA. This CDR3 is built from 13 residues. As DNA, the CDR3 is TGTGCCAGCAGCTTAGTTCTGCGCACTGAAGCTTTCTTT. It is translated as CASSLVLRTEAFF. Combining the CDR3 with reference TRBV11-3 and TRBJ1-1 gives the whole variable domain EAGVVQSPRYKIIEKKQPVAFWCNPISGHNTLYWYLQNLGQGPELLIRYENEEAVDDSQLPKDRFSAERLKGVDSTLKIQPAELGDSAVYLCASSLVLRTEAFFGQGTRLTVV.

The rearrangement links TRBV2 to TRBJ2-3; D remains unclear. Germline values: CDR1 SNHLY, CDR2 FYNNEI. V was pared by 5 bases and J by 0 bases, with 9 bases between. This CDR3 contains 14 residues. Written as DNA, the CDR3 is TGTGCCAGCAGTCCATCACTGAGCACAGATACGCAGTATTTT. It yields the protein CASSPSLSTDTQYF.

This clonotype was counted between two and nine times. This chain's CDR3 is CASRVTSGYYNEQFF. The DNA for the CDR3 is TGTGCCAGCAGAGTGACTAGCGGGTATTACAATGAGCAGTTCTTC. The chain carries TRBV12-3 or TRBV12-4 and TRBJ2-1, with 10 bases lining up with TRBD2. The length of the CDR3 is 15 residues. The ends lost 6 bases at V and 4 bases at J; junction bases unmatched: 6.

This clonotype was recorded only once. V gene TRBV5-4 combines with J gene TRBJ2-3; D not certain. From germline, CDR1 is SGHNT and CDR2 YYREEE (reference sequence). The CDR3 sequence is 13 residues long. V was trimmed by 0 bases and J by 4 bases, leaving 6 bases between them. The CDR3 DNA reads as TGTGCCAGCAGCTTGGACCAGCCAGATACGCAGTATTTT. It codes for CASSLDQPDTQYF.

This sequence joins TRBV19 and TRBJ2-2; tentatively, D is TRBD2 (6 bases). The CDR3 sequence is 14 residues long. V lost 6 bases, J lost 6 bases, and 14 bases lay in between. The germline V gene encodes CDR1 LNHDA and CDR2 SQIVND (reference sequence). The CDR3 bases are TGTGCCAGTAGGGTTACTAGCATGGCCGGGGAGCTGTTTTTT. It translates to CASRVTSMAGELFF.

This clonotype showed up just a few times. CDR3 DNA: TGCGCCAGCAGCCAAGCCTGGGAGGAACAAAACATTCAGTACTTC. Amino acid sequence: CASSQAWEEQNIQYF. The rearrangement links TRBV4-1 to TRBJ2-4; TRBD2 is a possible D gene (6 bases). Trimming took off 1 base at V and 5 bases at J, with 12 bases between the two ends. Germline lookup yields CDR1 MGHRA and CDR2 YSYEKL. The CDR3 runs to 15 residues.

This clonotype was detected many times. The J gene is TRBJ2-3, the V gene TRBV7-8; 7 positions match TRBD2. Germline V lookup: CDR1 SGHVS, CDR2 FQNEAQ. CDR3 length equals 16 residues. V lost 1 base and J lost 4; bases outside the gene matches: 8. The CDR3 bases are TGTGCCAGCAGCTTAGAAGGTTCTAGCGGTGCAGATACGCAGTATTTT. Its translation is CASSLEGSSGADTQYF.

This clonotype has ten or more counts. V and J are TRBV7-2 and TRBJ1-6; D is ambiguous. Germline V CDR1 and CDR2: SGHTA, FQGNSA. Trimming stripped 4 bases from V and 3 bases from J, with 7 bases between. The CDR3 is made up of 14 amino acids. The CDR3 is CASSSPDYNSPLHF. The CDR3 coding sequence is TGTGCCAGCAGCTCGCCGGACTATAATTCACCCCTCCACTTT.

This rearrangement joins TRBV12-3 or TRBV12-4 to TRBJ2-1; tentative D call: TRBD1 (5 bases). V was shortened by 3 bases and J by 9 bases, with 21 bases between the two germline ends. This CDR3 is built from 16 residues. CDR3 nucleotide sequence: TGTGCCAGCAGTTTCCTTCAAAGGGTCTTTGGGGCTGAGCAGTTCTTC. Translating gives CASSFLQRVFGAEQFF.

The chain is built from TRBV5-4 and TRBJ2-5; D ambiguous. Germline-derived CDR1 and CDR2 are SGHNT and YYREEE (reference sequence). The CDR3 consists of 15 residues. V was trimmed by 0 bases and J by 0 bases, leaving 9 bases between them. CDR3 amino acids: CASSLVGAYQETQYF. The CDR3 DNA reads TGTGCCAGCAGCTTGGTAGGCGCGTACCAAGAGACCCAGTACTTC.